The entry below gives a single T cell receptor (beta chain) sequence along with its context. Generated by immunoSEQ multiplex PCR, the TCRdb table keeps only in-frame clones and is missing some. The table shows roughly 76,000 clones, with 90% to 95% occurring only once. The sample comes from a study of T cell changes during pregnancy in multiple sclerosis. CDR3 length equals 15 residues. Germline CDR1 MNHNS, CDR2 SASEGT. V lost 6 bases to trimming and J lost 7 bases; unmatched junction nucleotides: 4. This rearrangement joins TRBV6-1 to TRBJ2-1, with 15 bases identical to TRBD2. The clonotype comes from a female donor with multiple sclerosis, enrolled in a pregnancy study. This specimen was CD4+ T cells from peripheral blood mononuclear cells, taken in the second trimester of pregnancy. The CDR3 reads CASRPGTSGGNEQFF. The CDR3 DNA sequence: TGTGCCAGCAGACCCGGGACTAGCGGGGGGAATGAGCAGTTCTTC.